The source of this T cell receptor beta chain is a study of blood T cell repertoires in COVID-19. The wider study: Acute and convalescent COVID-19 samples came from the United States, Italy and Spain. T cells, B-cell-depleted T cells, or PBMCs supplied cDNA or gDNA.

Germline CDR1 and CDR2: SEHNR and FQNEAQ (reference sequence). Trimming cost V 2 bases and J 4 bases; bases outside gene matches: 4. The CDR3 is 15 residues long. Methods used by the authors: Reference gene primer amplification gave nucleated cell count estimates. Only in-frame clones appear in the TCRdb table, and some are missing; sequencing was by immunoSEQ multiplex PCR. The V and J calls and clone size were taken over from that table, and D and trimming were inferred from the DNA. Found here are over 200,000 clones, approximately 82% of them singletons; the top ten hold 2.5% to 3%. The TCR comes from a woman in her 70s with active or convalescent COVID-19. The V gene is TRBV7-9, the J gene TRBJ1-3; 8 bases are shared with TRBD1. The specimen was peripheral blood. Written as DNA, the CDR3 is TGTGCCAGCAGCTTATCTCGGACAGGGGGAAACACCATATATTTT. The encoded protein is CASSLSRTGGNTIYF. Supplemented by reference TRBV7-9 and TRBJ1-3, the full variable domain reads DTGVSQNPRHKITKRGQNVTFRCDPISEHNRLYWYRQTLGQGPEFLTYFQNEAQLEKSRLLSDRFSAERPKGSFSTLEIQRTEQGDSAMYLCASSLSRTGGNTIYFGEGSWLTVV.